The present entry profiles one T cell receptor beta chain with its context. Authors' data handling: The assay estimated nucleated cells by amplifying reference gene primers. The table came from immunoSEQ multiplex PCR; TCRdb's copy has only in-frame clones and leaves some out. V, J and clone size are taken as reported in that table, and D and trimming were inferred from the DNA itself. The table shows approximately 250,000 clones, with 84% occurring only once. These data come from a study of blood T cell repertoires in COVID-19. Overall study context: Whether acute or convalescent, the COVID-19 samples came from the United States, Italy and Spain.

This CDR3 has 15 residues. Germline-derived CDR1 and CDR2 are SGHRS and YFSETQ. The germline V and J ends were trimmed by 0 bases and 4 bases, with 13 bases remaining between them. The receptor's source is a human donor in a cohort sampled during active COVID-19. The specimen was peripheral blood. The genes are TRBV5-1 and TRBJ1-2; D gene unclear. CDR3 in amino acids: CASSLEGIAAYGYTF. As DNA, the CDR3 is TGCGCCAGCAGCTTGGAAGGAATCGCGGCCTATGGCTACACCTTC.